This TCR beta chain was documented in a study of blood T cells in healthy people across ages. This clonotype has only a few counts. Its antigen is still unknown. Study-wide results and caveats: Observed TCR beta diversity per million T cells went down as age went up. This fall followed a roughly linear course with age. Greater diversity and more naive CD4+ cells were seen in long-lived donors than in aged donors. Not knowing donor CMV status may have confounded expanded clonotype changes.

Next came a second PCR, run for about 7 to 12 cycles, which used a sample-barcoded 5' primer along with a J-beta primer mix. Each of the samples gave a minimum of 3 million paired-end reads that contained CDR3. TCRdb re-analysed the 5' RACE reads in MiXCR, keeping a single row per CDR3 protein. The data hold approximately 1,000,000 distinct CDR3 sequences, with 40% to 55% observed a single time. V was shortened by 6 bases and J by 5 bases, with 13 bases between the two germline ends. CDR1 and CDR2 from the germline V gene are SQVTM and ANQGSEA. This CDR3 spans 12 amino acids. This chain connects TRBV29-1 to TRBJ1-1; unclear D gene. Sequencing was carried out using blood. The receptor was isolated from a woman in her sixties or seventies in good health. As DNA, the CDR3 is TGCAGCGTCTCAGCCGGAGGGACTGAAGCTTTCTTT. Translated, it gives CSVSAGGTEAFF.